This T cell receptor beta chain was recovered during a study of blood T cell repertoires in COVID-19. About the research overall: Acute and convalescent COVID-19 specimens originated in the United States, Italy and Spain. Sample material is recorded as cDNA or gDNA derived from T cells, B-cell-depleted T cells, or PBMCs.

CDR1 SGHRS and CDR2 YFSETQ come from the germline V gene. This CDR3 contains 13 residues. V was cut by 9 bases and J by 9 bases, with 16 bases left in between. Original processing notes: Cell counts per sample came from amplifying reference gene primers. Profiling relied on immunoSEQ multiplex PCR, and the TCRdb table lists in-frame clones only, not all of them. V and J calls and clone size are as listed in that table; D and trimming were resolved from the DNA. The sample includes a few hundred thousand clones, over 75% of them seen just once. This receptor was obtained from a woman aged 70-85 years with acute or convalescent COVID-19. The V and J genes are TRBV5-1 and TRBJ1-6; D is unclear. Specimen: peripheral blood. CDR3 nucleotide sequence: TGCGCCACCGCCGAAGACTTAATTTCACCCCTCCACTTT. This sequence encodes CATAEDLISPLHF.